The rows below give T cell receptor beta chains drawn from one sample of a study of patients and donors after allogeneic stem cell transplantation. Each CDR3 protein gets one entry after TCRdb re-called the RT-PCR reads with MiXCR. The data contain about 960,000 distinct CDR3 sequences, roughly 17% of them seen just once; the ten biggest clones take up roughly 6%. The sequenced sample was blood, either unsorted or a sorted T cell fraction (not recorded which). The source is a human donor who was either an allogeneic HSCT recipient or a stem cell or donor lymphocyte infusion donor (not recorded which). It is not recorded whose cells these are; they may come from a transplant donor. CDR3s include the opening cysteine and the closing phenylalanine or tryptophan. A D gene is named only where the DNA matches it firmly. Clone size is stated in some rows and not others, as once, few, many or a class when expanded.

j_call: TRBJ2-1; clone_size: few; d_call: NA; v_call: TRBV19; cdr3_nt: TGTGCCAGTAGTACAGCCACCTACAATGAGCAGTTCTTC; cdr3_aa: CASSTATYNEQFF
j_call: TRBJ1-1; clone_size: few; d_call: TRBD1; v_call: TRBV2; cdr3_nt: TGTGCCAGCAGTGAGGAGGGGGCTACTGAAGCTTTCTTT; cdr3_aa: CASSEEGATEAFF
j_call: TRBJ2-2; clone_size: few; d_call: TRBD2; v_call: TRBV5-1; cdr3_nt: TGCGCCAGCAGCGTTACCGGGACTAGCGGCACCGGGGAGCTGTTTTTT; cdr3_aa: CASSVTGTSGTGELFF
j_call: TRBJ2-7; clone_size: few; d_call: TRBD2; v_call: TRBV29-1; cdr3_nt: TGCAGCGTTGAGGAAGGGACTAGCGGGGGGATCTACGAGCAGTACTTC; cdr3_aa: CSVEEGTSGGIYEQYF
j_call: TRBJ1-3; clone_size: few; d_call: TRBD1; v_call: TRBV6-1; cdr3_nt: TGTGCCAGCAGTCGGACAGGCTCTGGAAACACCATATATTTT; cdr3_aa: CASSRTGSGNTIYF
j_call: TRBJ2-5; clone_size: NA; d_call: TRBD2; v_call: TRBV4-3; cdr3_nt: TGCGCCAGCAGCCAACTGGGGCGGGGGGGCGGAGAGACCCAGTACTTC; cdr3_aa: CASSQLGRGGGETQYF
j_call: TRBJ1-1; clone_size: NA; d_call: TRBD1; v_call: TRBV6-4; cdr3_nt: TGTGCCAGCAGCCCAACAGGGGGGGGGGACACTGAAGCTTTCTTT; cdr3_aa: CASSPTGGGDTEAFF
j_call: TRBJ2-5; clone_size: NA; d_call: NA; v_call: TRBV7-9; cdr3_nt: TGTGCCAGCAGCTTAGTAGGACACCAAGAGACCCAGTACTTC; cdr3_aa: CASSLVGHQETQYF
j_call: TRBJ1-5; clone_size: once; d_call: NA; v_call: TRBV7-3; cdr3_nt: TGTGCCAGCAGCTCAGACTACAATCAGCCCCAGCATTTT; cdr3_aa: CASSSDYNQPQHF
j_call: TRBJ2-2; clone_size: few; d_call: NA; v_call: TRBV9; cdr3_nt: TGTGCCAGCAGCGAAGGTCGGGCCACCGGGGAGCTGTTTTTT; cdr3_aa: CASSEGRATGELFF
j_call: TRBJ1-6; clone_size: few; d_call: NA; v_call: TRBV20-1; cdr3_nt: TGCAGTGCTAGAGATTCCCGAGGGGGTGGGTCACCCCTCCACTTT; cdr3_aa: CSARDSRGGGSPLHF
j_call: TRBJ2-1; clone_size: few; d_call: NA; v_call: TRBV2; cdr3_nt: TGTGCCAGCAGTGAATATCTCGGGGATGAGCAGTTCTTC; cdr3_aa: CASSEYLGDEQFF
j_call: TRBJ1-5; clone_size: few; d_call: NA; v_call: TRBV5-6; cdr3_nt: TGTGCCAGCAGCTTTTCCGGGTACAATCAGCCCCAGCATTTT; cdr3_aa: CASSFSGYNQPQHF
j_call: TRBJ1-6; clone_size: few; d_call: NA; v_call: TRBV7-6; cdr3_nt: TGTGCCAGCAGCGCCCTCAGGGGTGGTAATTCACCCCTCCACTTT; cdr3_aa: CASSALRGGNSPLHF
j_call: TRBJ1-4; clone_size: few; d_call: NA; v_call: TRBV24-1; cdr3_nt: TGTGCCACCAGTGATTTTCGCGGGGCGGCTGAAAAACTGTTTTTT; cdr3_aa: CATSDFRGAAEKLFF
j_call: TRBJ2-3; clone_size: NA; d_call: TRBD2; v_call: TRBV5-4; cdr3_nt: TGTGCCAGCAGCTTGGGTGGCGGGGGGGCCAGGGCAGATACGCAGTATTTT; cdr3_aa: CASSLGGGGARADTQYF
j_call: TRBJ1-1; clone_size: few; d_call: NA; v_call: TRBV7-3; cdr3_nt: TGTGCCAGCAGCAACCGACGGGGCGGGAACACTGAAGCTTTCTTT; cdr3_aa: CASSNRRGGNTEAFF
j_call: TRBJ1-2; clone_size: few; d_call: NA; v_call: TRBV6-1; cdr3_nt: TGTGCCAGCAGAACCGAACAGGTCAAAGATTATGGCTACACCTTC; cdr3_aa: CASRTEQVKDYGYTF
j_call: TRBJ2-1; clone_size: NA; d_call: TRBD2; v_call: TRBV6-1; cdr3_nt: TGTGCCAGCACCGCTAGCGGGAGGGATGCCTACAATGAGCAGTTCTTC; cdr3_aa: CASTASGRDAYNEQFF
j_call: TRBJ1-1; clone_size: few; d_call: NA; v_call: TRBV20-1; cdr3_nt: TGCAGTGCTAGAGATCCCACCAGGGGCAACACTGAAGCTTTCTTT; cdr3_aa: CSARDPTRGNTEAFF
j_call: TRBJ2-2; clone_size: few; d_call: NA; v_call: TRBV4-2; cdr3_nt: TGTGCCAGCCTTTCGATATGGAGAGGGTACACCGGGGAGCTGTTTTTT; cdr3_aa: CASLSIWRGYTGELFF
j_call: TRBJ2-3; clone_size: few; d_call: TRBD2; v_call: TRBV10-3; cdr3_nt: TGTGCCATCAGTATAGCGGGAGATACGCAGTATTTT; cdr3_aa: CAISIAGDTQYF
j_call: TRBJ1-1; clone_size: many; d_call: NA; v_call: TRBV28; cdr3_nt: TGTGCCAGCAGTTTATCTCGGGGGTTGGCTTTCTTT; cdr3_aa: CASSLSRGLAFF
j_call: TRBJ2-1; clone_size: few; d_call: NA; v_call: TRBV12-3/TRBV12-4; cdr3_nt: TGTGCCAGCAGTTTCAGGGGCGGTGAGCAGTTCTTC; cdr3_aa: CASSFRGGEQFF
j_call: TRBJ1-6; clone_size: many; d_call: NA; v_call: TRBV4-2; cdr3_nt: TGTGCCAGCAGCGCCAACAGGATTTATAGTTCACCCCTCCACTTT; cdr3_aa: CASSANRIYSSPLHF
j_call: TRBJ1-2; clone_size: NA; d_call: TRBD1; v_call: TRBV30; cdr3_nt: TGTGCCTGGAGTTCGGGACAGCGGAACTATGGCTACACCTTC; cdr3_aa: CAWSSGQRNYGYTF
j_call: TRBJ2-7; clone_size: NA; d_call: NA; v_call: TRBV18; cdr3_nt: TGTGCCAGCTCTCCCCTGGGGGCCGTCTCCTACGAGCAGTACTTC; cdr3_aa: CASSPLGAVSYEQYF
j_call: TRBJ2-1; clone_size: NA; d_call: TRBD2; v_call: TRBV6-2/TRBV6-3; cdr3_nt: TGTGCCAGCAGTTCCCCCATCGGTAGCGGGGGGGGGAATGAGCAGTTCTTC; cdr3_aa: CASSSPIGSGGGNEQFF
j_call: TRBJ1-1; clone_size: few; d_call: NA; v_call: TRBV3-1; cdr3_nt: TGTGCCAGCAGCCAAGGGGGCGGACACCGGAACACTGAAGCTTTCTTT; cdr3_aa: CASSQGGGHRNTEAFF
j_call: TRBJ2-7; clone_size: few; d_call: NA; v_call: TRBV20-1; cdr3_nt: TGCAGTGCTCCCCCGGGGAAGAGTTACGAGCAGTACTTC; cdr3_aa: CSAPPGKSYEQYF
j_call: TRBJ2-7; clone_size: few; d_call: TRBD1; v_call: TRBV18; cdr3_nt: TGTGCCAGCCGACAGGGGGACGGAGAGCAGTACTTC; cdr3_aa: CASRQGDGEQYF
j_call: TRBJ1-2; clone_size: many; d_call: NA; v_call: TRBV6-5; cdr3_nt: TGTGCCAGCAGTTACTCGGGCAGGGTTTCGCATGGCTACACCTTC; cdr3_aa: CASSYSGRVSHGYTF
j_call: TRBJ1-4; clone_size: NA; d_call: NA; v_call: TRBV6-1; cdr3_nt: TGTGCCAGCAGGAATGGGAGGATGAGGAAGGATGAAAAACTGTTTTTT; cdr3_aa: CASRNGRMRKDEKLFF
j_call: TRBJ1-2; clone_size: NA; d_call: NA; v_call: TRBV4-3; cdr3_nt: TGCGCCAGCAGCCAAGGTCTTCCTAGAAGGCGGGACAAGCCCGTACACACCTTC; cdr3_aa: CASSQGLPRRRDKPVHTF
j_call: TRBJ2-7; clone_size: many; d_call: NA; v_call: TRBV7-8; cdr3_nt: TGTGCCAGCAGCTTAGGTGACAGCATGTGGGACGAGCAGTACTTC; cdr3_aa: CASSLGDSMWDEQYF
j_call: TRBJ1-2; clone_size: NA; d_call: NA; v_call: TRBV12-3/TRBV12-4; cdr3_nt: TGTGCCAGCAGTGAAAGGAGGGACCTGGGTGGCTACACCTTC; cdr3_aa: CASSERRDLGGYTF
j_call: TRBJ1-4; clone_size: few; d_call: NA; v_call: TRBV12-3/TRBV12-4; cdr3_nt: TGTGCCAGCAGTATCAGGGGAATAGGTGAAAAACTGTTTTTT; cdr3_aa: CASSIRGIGEKLFF
j_call: TRBJ1-2; clone_size: few; d_call: NA; v_call: TRBV7-9; cdr3_nt: TGTGCCAGCAGCTTTTGGGGTCAGAAAGGCTACACCTTC; cdr3_aa: CASSFWGQKGYTF
j_call: TRBJ2-2; clone_size: NA; d_call: NA; v_call: TRBV2; cdr3_nt: TGTGCCAGCAAAGGAGGGTTGAACACCGGGGAGCTGTTTTTT; cdr3_aa: CASKGGLNTGELFF
j_call: TRBJ2-7; clone_size: few; d_call: NA; v_call: TRBV27; cdr3_nt: TGTGCCAGCAGGACACCAGGGGTCGGGCAGTACTTC; cdr3_aa: CASRTPGVGQYF
j_call: TRBJ1-2; clone_size: few; d_call: NA; v_call: TRBV24-1; cdr3_nt: TGTGCCACCAGTGATCACCCGTACTATGGCTACACCTTC; cdr3_aa: CATSDHPYYGYTF
j_call: TRBJ1-6; clone_size: NA; d_call: TRBD1; v_call: TRBV9; cdr3_nt: TGTGCCAGCAGCGCATCCGGGACAGTTAATTCACCCCTCCACTTT; cdr3_aa: CASSASGTVNSPLHF
j_call: TRBJ1-4; clone_size: NA; d_call: TRBD1; v_call: TRBV20-1; cdr3_nt: TGCAGTGCTAGCCCGGGACAGGGGTTGCAAAAACTGTTTTTT; cdr3_aa: CSASPGQGLQKLFF
j_call: TRBJ2-2; clone_size: few; d_call: NA; v_call: TRBV12-3/TRBV12-4; cdr3_nt: TGTGCCAGCACCCTGTGGGGGGGGGCTCTCGGCGGGGAGCTGTTTTTT; cdr3_aa: CASTLWGGALGGELFF
j_call: TRBJ2-3; clone_size: few; d_call: NA; v_call: TRBV6-2/TRBV6-3; cdr3_nt: TGTGCCAGCAGTTACCCGAACGAGGATACGCAGTATTTT; cdr3_aa: CASSYPNEDTQYF
j_call: TRBJ2-7; clone_size: few; d_call: NA; v_call: TRBV2; cdr3_nt: TGTGCCAGCAGTGAGGGTCCGGTAGCGAAGTCCTACGAGCAGTACTTC; cdr3_aa: CASSEGPVAKSYEQYF
j_call: TRBJ1-5; clone_size: many; d_call: NA; v_call: TRBV20-1; cdr3_nt: TGCAGTGCTAGAGATTGGCCCTCAGCGGGGGTTGGGGGTCAGCCCCAGCATTTT; cdr3_aa: CSARDWPSAGVGGQPQHF
j_call: TRBJ2-5; clone_size: few; d_call: TRBD2; v_call: TRBV27; cdr3_nt: TGTGCCAGCAGTTTAAGGCTCCGACTAGCGGGGGATCTGCTAGGGACCCAGTACTTC; cdr3_aa: CASSLRLRLAGDLLGTQYF
j_call: TRBJ1-4; clone_size: few; d_call: TRBD1; v_call: TRBV9; cdr3_nt: TGTGCCAGCAGCCGTGGACAGGGGGCATCTAATGAAAAACTGTTTTTT; cdr3_aa: CASSRGQGASNEKLFF
j_call: TRBJ2-1; clone_size: NA; d_call: TRBD2; v_call: TRBV4-1; cdr3_nt: TGCGCCAGCAGCCAAGATCTACTAGCGGGGTTCTACAATGAGCAGTTCTTC; cdr3_aa: CASSQDLLAGFYNEQFF
j_call: TRBJ2-1; clone_size: NA; d_call: TRBD2; v_call: TRBV5-1; cdr3_nt: TGCGCCAGCAGCTTGGGTGCGGGAGGGTCGGATGAGCAGTTCTTC; cdr3_aa: CASSLGAGGSDEQFF
j_call: TRBJ2-7; clone_size: NA; d_call: TRBD1; v_call: TRBV6-1; cdr3_nt: TGTGCCAGCAGTCCCGGGACAGGGAAACACGAGCAGTACTTC; cdr3_aa: CASSPGTGKHEQYF
j_call: TRBJ2-7; clone_size: many; d_call: NA; v_call: TRBV6-6; cdr3_nt: TGTGCCAGCCTGGGGGACTCCTACGAGCAGTACTTC; cdr3_aa: CASLGDSYEQYF